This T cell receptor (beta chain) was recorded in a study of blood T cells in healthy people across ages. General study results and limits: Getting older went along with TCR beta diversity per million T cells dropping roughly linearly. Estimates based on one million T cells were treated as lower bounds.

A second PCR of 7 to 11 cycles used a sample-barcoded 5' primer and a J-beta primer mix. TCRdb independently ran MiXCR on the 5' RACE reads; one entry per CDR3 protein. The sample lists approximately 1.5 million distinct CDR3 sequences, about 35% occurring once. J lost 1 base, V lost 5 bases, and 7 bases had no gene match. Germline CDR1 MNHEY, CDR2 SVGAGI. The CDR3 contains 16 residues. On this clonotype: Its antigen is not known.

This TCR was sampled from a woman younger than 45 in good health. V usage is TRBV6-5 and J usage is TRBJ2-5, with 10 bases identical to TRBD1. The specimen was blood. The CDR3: CASSTRDRGTQETQYF. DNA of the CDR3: TGTGCCAGCAGTACCCGGGACAGGGGTACCCAAGAGACCCAGTACTTC.